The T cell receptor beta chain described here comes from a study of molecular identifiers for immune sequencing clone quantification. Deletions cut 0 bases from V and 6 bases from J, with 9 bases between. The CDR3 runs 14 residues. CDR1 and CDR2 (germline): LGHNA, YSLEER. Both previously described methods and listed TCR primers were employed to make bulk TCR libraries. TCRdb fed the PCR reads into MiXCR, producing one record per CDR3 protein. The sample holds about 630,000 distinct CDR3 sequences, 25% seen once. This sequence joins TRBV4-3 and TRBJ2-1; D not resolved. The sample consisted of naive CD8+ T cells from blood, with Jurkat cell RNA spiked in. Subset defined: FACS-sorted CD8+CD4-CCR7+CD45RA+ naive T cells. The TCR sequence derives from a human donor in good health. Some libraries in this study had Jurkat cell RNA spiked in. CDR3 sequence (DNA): TGCGCCAGCAGCCAAGATATCGGCGTCAATGAGCAGTTCTTC. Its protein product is CASSQDIGVNEQFF.